These 14 T cell receptor beta chains were sequenced from one sample in a study of identical twins. TCRdb re-called the 5' RACE reads with MiXCR, one entry per CDR3 protein. This sample has over 600,000 distinct CDR3 sequences, with 21% found just once. This sample also appeared in a second study, on T cells expressing NK-cell markers.

Sequenced: PBMCs. These receptors were taken from a woman younger than 30 in good health.

V and J are TRBV19 and TRBJ2-1, with 9 positions matching TRBD2. The CDR3 loop spans 15 amino acids. The V gene end was trimmed by 4 bases and the J gene end by 9 bases; junction bases not matched to a gene: 10. CDR1 is LNHDA, CDR2 SQIVND, per germline (reference sequence). The CDR3 DNA reads as TGTGCCAGTAGTACCGTTAGCGGGAGATTCGGTGAGCAGTTCTTC. It translates to CASSTVSGRFGEQFF.

V and J are TRBV29-1 and TRBJ2-5, with a weak D call TRBD2 (6 bases). Trimming shortened V by 6 bases and J by 1 base, and 9 bases separated the two germline ends. The CDR3 spans 12 residues. CDR1 is SQVTM and CDR2 is ANQGSEA in the germline V gene. The CDR3, as DNA: TGCAGCGTCCGGGACTCCCAAGAGACCCAGTACTTC. Its translation is CSVRDSQETQYF.

The chain employs TRBV11-2 and TRBJ2-1, with 10 positions matching TRBD2. From germline, CDR1 is SGHAT and CDR2 FQNNGV. The CDR3 covers 15 residues. Unmatched junction bases numbered 5, after V lost 5 bases and J lost 4 bases. CDR3 nucleotides: TGTGCCAGCAGCCAGGGACTAGCGCGGTACAATGAGCAGTTCTTC. Residues: CASSQGLARYNEQFF.

This chain uses TRBV3-1 with TRBJ2-4, with TRBD1 identical over 8 bases. The V gene's germline CDR1 is LGHDT and CDR2 YNNKEL (reference sequence). The CDR3 covers 16 residues. The V segment lost 4 bases and the J segment 0 bases; nucleotides outside the gene matches: 5. CDR3 bases: TGTGCCAGCAGCCGACAGGGGACTCGAGCCAAAAACATTCAGTACTTC. Encoded protein: CASSRQGTRAKNIQYF.

This clonotype was seen a few times. The chain recombines TRBV9 with TRBJ2-2; 9 bases match TRBD2. The ends lost 1 base at V and 3 bases at J; junction bases unmatched: 4. Per germline, CDR1 SGDLS and CDR2 YYNGEE. This CDR3 is 16 amino acids long. The CDR3 region has the DNA TGTGCCAGCAGCGTACAGGCGGGAGGGGACACCGGGGAGCTGTTTTTT. As protein: CASSVQAGGDTGELFF.

This clonotype occurred a few times. The rearrangement links TRBV11-2 to TRBJ1-1, with 7 bases identical to TRBD1. There are 13 residues in the CDR3. V lost 4 bases, J lost 7 bases, and 6 bases stayed unmatched. Per the germline V gene, CDR1 is SGHAT and CDR2 is FQNNGV. The CDR3 DNA follows: TGTGCCAGCAGCTCGGGACAGATGGGTGAAGCTTTCTTT. This gives the protein CASSSGQMGEAFF.

This clonotype was counted many times. The J gene is TRBJ1-1, the V gene TRBV10-3; D call uncertain. V lost 6 bases and J lost 4, with 21 bases in between. The CDR3 sequence is 16 residues long. The germline gives CDR1 ENHRY, CDR2 SYGVKD. The CDR3 is CAIRGGAGGSTTEAFF. The CDR3 coding sequence is TGTGCCATCAGGGGAGGAGCAGGAGGGTCGACCACTGAAGCTTTCTTT.

In this sample, this clonotype turned up many times. This chain links TRBV10-3 with TRBJ1-2; TRBD1 aligns across 7 bases. The CDR3 contains 13 residues. Germline trimming cut 10 bases from V and 8 bases from J; bases unmatched to any gene: 13. Germline loops: CDR1 ENHRY, CDR2 SYGVKD. CDR3 coding DNA: TGTGCCACCAGACAGGGTCCGGTGTGGGGCTACACCTTC. Translation gives CATRQGPVWGYTF.

This clonotype was seen many times. This chain uses TRBV20-1 with TRBJ2-1; D gene unclear. The length of the CDR3 is 12 residues. The germline V gene encodes CDR1 DFQATT and CDR2 SNEGSKA (reference sequence). V lost 4 bases and J lost 6, with 10 bases in between. The CDR3 bases are TGCAGTGCTAAATCTTATGGCAATGAGCAGTTCTTC. The encoded protein is CSAKSYGNEQFF.

The sample holds a few counts of this clonotype. V and J are TRBV15 and TRBJ1-5, with D hard to call. This CDR3 is built from 15 residues. V lost 0 bases and J lost 7, with 13 bases in between. Germline assignment: CDR1 LNHNV and CDR2 YYDKDF (reference sequence). CDR3 coding DNA: TGTGCCACCAGCAGAGATTATCAACGTGGGCAGCCCCAGCATTTT. It is translated as CATSRDYQRGQPQHF.

This chain joins TRBV5-6 and TRBJ1-6; D may be TRBD1 (5 bases). CDR1 and CDR2 (germline): SGHDT, YYEEEE. Trimming stripped 5 bases from V and 7 bases from J, with 13 bases between. This CDR3 region has 14 residues. This CDR3 reads CASRLAGQNSPLHF. The DNA for the CDR3 is TGTGCCAGCAGGCTCGCAGGGCAGAATTCACCCCTCCACTTT.

The sample holds a few counts of this clonotype. This CDR3 reads CASSSIKLAHDEQFF. CDR3 DNA sequence: TGTGCCAGCAGTAGCATAAAACTAGCGCACGATGAGCAGTTCTTC. The V and J genes are TRBV6-2 or TRBV6-3 and TRBJ2-1, with 7 bases aligning to TRBD2. Germline CDR1 reads MNHEY; CDR2 reads SVGEGT. The CDR3 totals 15 residues. With 5 bases clipped from V and 8 bases from J, the junction kept 12 bases outside the gene matches.

This clonotype turned up a few times. This sequence joins TRBV29-1 and TRBJ1-1, with 9 bases matching TRBD1. The V and J ends lost 7 bases and 2 bases, in that order; junction bases with no gene match: 17. This CDR3 is 17 amino acids long. From germline, CDR1 is SQVTM and CDR2 ANQGSEA. The CDR3 loop is CSAIPASQGAFNTEAFF. In DNA, the CDR3 is TGCAGCGCCATACCCGCCTCACAGGGGGCATTTAACACTGAAGCTTTCTTT.

The rearrangement uses TRBV12-3 or TRBV12-4 and TRBJ1-3; D remains ambiguous. The V and J ends lost 5 bases and 3 bases respectively, with 11 bases between them. The CDR3 consists of 14 residues. In DNA form, the CDR3 reads TGTGCCAGCAGTCTACCTTCAGATGGAAACACCATATATTTT. Translating gives CASSLPSDGNTIYF.